The rows below give T cell receptor beta chains drawn from one sample of a study of memory CD4+ T cells and cytomegalovirus serostatus. Sequencing used immunoSEQ multiplex PCR; TCRdb keeps in-frame clones, though not all of them. In the table there are roughly 86,000 clones, 75% to 85% of which are singletons. Sequenced material: memory CD4+ T cells from blood. The receptor source for this set is an adult in good health and CMV-seropositive. CDR3s include the opening cysteine and the closing phenylalanine or tryptophan. A D gene is named only where the DNA matches it firmly. Size values are once, few and many counts, or a class for expanded clones, and some rows have none.

cdr3_nt cdr3_aa cdr3_length j_call d_call v_call clone_size
TGCGCCAGCAGCAGCGGGACAGGGGGCGTTGGGGCCAACGTCCTGACTTTC CASSSGTGGVGANVLTF 17 TRBJ2-6 TRBD1 TRBV5-1 .
TGTGCCAGCAGTTTACCAAGCGGGAACTCCTACAATGAGCAGTTCTTC CASSLPSGNSYNEQFF 16 TRBJ2-1 TRBD2 TRBV28 .
TGTGCCAGCAGTCCCTGGACTAGCGGTTCCGGGGAGCTGTTTTTT CASSPWTSGSGELFF 15 TRBJ2-2 TRBD2 TRBV28 .
TGTGCCAGCAGCGGACAGAACACCGGGGAGCTGTTTTTT CASSGQNTGELFF 13 TRBJ2-2 . TRBV11-2 .
TGTGCCAGCAGCTTTTTTACTAGCCGTAATGAGCAGTTCTTC CASSFFTSRNEQFF 14 TRBJ2-1 . TRBV7-2 .
TGTGCCAGCACTCGGACAGGGCCAAAGGGGGAGCTGTTTTTT CASTRTGPKGELFF 14 TRBJ2-2 TRBD1 TRBV2 .
TGTGCCTGGAGCCCTCCAGTAGCGGGAGGGAACATTCAGTACTTC CAWSPPVAGGNIQYF 15 TRBJ2-4 TRBD2 TRBV30 .
TGTGCCAGCAGCGTACAGGGACAGGGTAATGAAAAACTGTTTTTT CASSVQGQGNEKLFF 15 TRBJ1-4 TRBD1 TRBV9 .
TGTGCCAGCTCACCTGGAGGGAGGAGCACTGAAGCTTTCTTT CASSPGGRSTEAFF 14 TRBJ1-1 . TRBV18 .
TGTGCCAGCAGTTACTCGAGTATTCCCGACACAGATACGCAGTATTTT CASSYSSIPDTDTQYF 16 TRBJ2-3 . TRBV6-5 few
TGCGCCAGCAGCTTGGAAGGGTGGGGAGATACGCAGTATTTT CASSLEGWGDTQYF 14 TRBJ2-3 . TRBV5-1 .
TGTGCCAGCAGTTTACCCACTAGCGGGGGTCCCAGGGTCTCCTACAATGAGCAGTTCTTC CASSLPTSGGPRVSYNEQFF 20 TRBJ2-1 TRBD2 TRBV28 .
TGCGCCAGCAGCTTAACCCTTAACAGGGGGGCGACCGGCTACACCTTC CASSLTLNRGATGYTF 16 TRBJ1-2 TRBD1 TRBV5-1 .
TGTGCCTTCGAGACCCATACCGTGGGAAAACTGTTTTTT CAFETHTVGKLFF 13 TRBJ1-4 . TRBV30 few